Below, 2 T cell receptor beta chains from the same sample are listed, as sequenced in a study of T cells in Graves' hyperthyroidism and ophthalmopathy. RNA transcripts provided the source from which TCR beta CDR3 regions were amplified. An initial round of RT-PCR targeting the TCR CDR3 relied on the HTBI primer set. From the multiplex PCR reads, TCRdb called clonotypes with MiXCR, one entry per CDR3 protein. This repertoire shows 250,000 to 300,000 distinct CDR3 sequences, approximately 19% found once; its top ten account for 35% to 40%. Sequences were obtained from blood. The receptors derive from a man aged 45-65 years with Graves' ophthalmopathy.

This clonotype showed up just a few times. The chain recombines TRBV24-1 with TRBJ1-2; TRBD1 agrees at 10 bases. The CDR3 is made up of 15 amino acids. With V trimmed by 9 bases and J by 7 bases, 13 bases remained unmatched. Germline V gene lookup returns CDR1 KGHDR and CDR2 SFDVKD. DNA of the CDR3: TGTGCCACCCAATCTCCGGGACAGGGGATGGGTGGCTACACCTTC. Residues: CATQSPGQGMGGYTF.

This clonotype was detected a few times. V and J are TRBV24-1 and TRBJ2-2, with TRBD1 matching 11 bases. V lost 4 bases, J lost 5 bases, and 8 bases stayed unmatched. The germline gives CDR1 KGHDR, CDR2 SFDVKD. This CDR3 contains 17 residues. The CDR3 DNA reads TGTGCCACCAGTGAACTCCGGGGACAGGGGGGAACCGGGGAGCTGTTTTTT. Its translation: CATSELRGQGGTGELFF.